The rows below give T cell receptor beta chains drawn from one sample of a study of cytomegalovirus exposure and HLA in healthy donors. Data came from immunoSEQ multiplex PCR; TCRdb stores just in-frame clones and leaves some out. Of approximately 100,000 clones listed, roughly 92% were seen once; the top ten hold around 1.1%. Sequencing was performed on PBMCs. Every receptor here comes from a woman younger than 45 in good health and CMV-seropositive. CDR3s include the opening cysteine and the closing phenylalanine or tryptophan. The D gene is left open where the match is weak. The listing skips clone size in some rows; elsewhere it reads once, few, many or a size class.

CDR3 DNA: TGTGCCAGCAGCTTAGAAGGAGGGCGGAACACTGAAGCTTTCTTT; CDR3 protein: CASSLEGGRNTEAFF; V gene: TRBV7-8; clone size: .; CDR3 length: 15; D gene: .; J gene: TRBJ1-1
CDR3 DNA: TGTGCCATCAAAGGACAGGGGACACACTACGAGCAGTACTTC; CDR3 protein: CAIKGQGTHYEQYF; V gene: TRBV10-3; clone size: .; CDR3 length: 14; D gene: TRBD1; J gene: TRBJ2-7
CDR3 DNA: TGTGCCAGCAGCCTCGGACTCGTCACAGATACGCAGTATTTT; CDR3 protein: CASSLGLVTDTQYF; V gene: TRBV7-2; clone size: .; CDR3 length: 14; D gene: .; J gene: TRBJ2-3
CDR3 DNA: TGCGCCAGCAGCCCTAGCGGGAGTGGGGAGACCCAGTACTTC; CDR3 protein: CASSPSGSGETQYF; V gene: TRBV5-1; clone size: .; CDR3 length: 14; D gene: TRBD2; J gene: TRBJ2-5
CDR3 DNA: TGTGCCAGCAGCGCGTATTCGGAGGTTTACACTGAAGCTTTCTTT; CDR3 protein: CASSAYSEVYTEAFF; V gene: TRBV9; clone size: .; CDR3 length: 15; D gene: .; J gene: TRBJ1-1
CDR3 DNA: TGTGCCAGCAGCCGGGACTACTACAATGAGCAGTTCTTC; CDR3 protein: CASSRDYYNEQFF; V gene: TRBV19; clone size: .; CDR3 length: 13; D gene: TRBD2; J gene: TRBJ2-1
CDR3 DNA: TGTGCCAGCAGTTTAGTAGCGGGAGAATTCCAGTTCTTC; CDR3 protein: CASSLVAGEFQFF; V gene: TRBV28; clone size: .; CDR3 length: 13; D gene: TRBD2; J gene: TRBJ2-1
CDR3 DNA: TGTGCCAGCAGTGAGGTCAGGGACACCTATACGCAGTATTTT; CDR3 protein: CASSEVRDTYTQYF; V gene: TRBV28; clone size: .; CDR3 length: 14; D gene: .; J gene: TRBJ2-3
CDR3 DNA: TGTGCCAGCAGTGAAGGGGCCACCGCTTTCCAAGAGACCCAGTACTTC; CDR3 protein: CASSEGATAFQETQYF; V gene: TRBV2; clone size: .; CDR3 length: 16; D gene: .; J gene: TRBJ2-5
CDR3 DNA: TGTGCCAGCAGACGTCCGGGAGACACTGAAGCTTTCTTT; CDR3 protein: CASRRPGDTEAFF; V gene: TRBV27; clone size: .; CDR3 length: 13; D gene: .; J gene: TRBJ1-1
CDR3 DNA: TGTGCCAGCAGTTTATGGAGGGGGCAGGGCCCTCAGCCCCAGCATTTT; CDR3 protein: CASSLWRGQGPQPQHF; V gene: TRBV28; clone size: .; CDR3 length: 16; D gene: TRBD1; J gene: TRBJ1-5
CDR3 DNA: TGTGCCAGCAGCTTAGCGGCGGGACCCGGTGGCGAGCAGTACTTC; CDR3 protein: CASSLAAGPGGEQYF; V gene: TRBV7-2; clone size: .; CDR3 length: 15; D gene: .; J gene: TRBJ2-7
CDR3 DNA: TGTGCCAGCCGACGATCCGCAGGATTTCACAATGAGCAGTTCTTC; CDR3 protein: CASRRSAGFHNEQFF; V gene: TRBV14; clone size: .; CDR3 length: 15; D gene: .; J gene: TRBJ2-1
CDR3 DNA: TGTGCCAGCAGTTCTCTCGGGACAGGGGTTTATAGCAATCAGCCCCAGCATTTT; CDR3 protein: CASSSLGTGVYSNQPQHF; V gene: TRBV28; clone size: .; CDR3 length: 18; D gene: TRBD1; J gene: TRBJ1-5
CDR3 DNA: TGTGCCAGCAGCTTAACGGGAGGTGAGCAGTTCTTC; CDR3 protein: CASSLTGGEQFF; V gene: TRBV13; clone size: .; CDR3 length: 12; D gene: TRBD2; J gene: TRBJ2-1
CDR3 DNA: TGTGCCAGCACCAGGGGGACTGAAGCTTTCTTT; CDR3 protein: CASTRGTEAFF; V gene: TRBV6-5; clone size: .; CDR3 length: 11; D gene: TRBD1; J gene: TRBJ1-1
CDR3 DNA: TGCGCCAGCAGTAATAGCGGGATGGGCGATGAGCAGTTCTTC; CDR3 protein: CASSNSGMGDEQFF; V gene: TRBV23-1; clone size: .; CDR3 length: 14; D gene: TRBD2; J gene: TRBJ2-1
CDR3 DNA: TGCGCCAGCAGCCAAGCTTCTGGCCCCCACGTTGGTACGCAGTATTTT; CDR3 protein: CASSQASGPHVGTQYF; V gene: TRBV4-3; clone size: .; CDR3 length: 16; D gene: .; J gene: TRBJ2-3
CDR3 DNA: TGTGCCAGCAGCTTAGAGGGCAGGGTGTACTACGAGCAGTACTTC; CDR3 protein: CASSLEGRVYYEQYF; V gene: TRBV11-2; clone size: .; CDR3 length: 15; D gene: .; J gene: TRBJ2-7
CDR3 DNA: TGTGCCAGCAGCACCACCGGACAGGGTGGCTACGAGCAGTACTTC; CDR3 protein: CASSTTGQGGYEQYF; V gene: TRBV6-5; clone size: .; CDR3 length: 15; D gene: TRBD1; J gene: TRBJ2-7
CDR3 DNA: TGTGCCATCAGACCGGGACAGCCAAACACTGAAGCTTTCTTT; CDR3 protein: CAIRPGQPNTEAFF; V gene: TRBV10-3; clone size: once; CDR3 length: 14; D gene: TRBD1; J gene: TRBJ1-1
CDR3 DNA: TGTGCCAGCAGTGAATGGACAGGGGTCTACAATGAGCAGTTCTTC; CDR3 protein: CASSEWTGVYNEQFF; V gene: TRBV25-1; clone size: .; CDR3 length: 15; D gene: TRBD1; J gene: TRBJ2-1
CDR3 DNA: TGTGCCAGCAGCCGAGAGGACAGGGCCGCGGGTGGCTACACCTTC; CDR3 protein: CASSREDRAAGGYTF; V gene: TRBV7-9; clone size: .; CDR3 length: 15; D gene: TRBD1; J gene: TRBJ1-2
CDR3 DNA: TGCAGCGCAGGACTAGCGGGAGGGGGCACCGGGGAGCTGTTTTTT; CDR3 protein: CSAGLAGGGTGELFF; V gene: TRBV29-1; clone size: .; CDR3 length: 15; D gene: TRBD2; J gene: TRBJ2-2
CDR3 DNA: TGTGCCAGTAGTAATGGACTAGCGGGAACACAAGAGACCCAGTACTTC; CDR3 protein: CASSNGLAGTQETQYF; V gene: TRBV19; clone size: .; CDR3 length: 16; D gene: TRBD2; J gene: TRBJ2-5
CDR3 DNA: TGTGCCACCAGCAGAGTTGCGGCTTCCTACGAGCAGTACTTC; CDR3 protein: CATSRVAASYEQYF; V gene: TRBV15; clone size: .; CDR3 length: 14; D gene: .; J gene: TRBJ2-7
CDR3 DNA: TGTGCCAGCAGTTACTCGAAGGGGCCTGGGGCCAACGTCCTGACTTTC; CDR3 protein: CASSYSKGPGANVLTF; V gene: TRBV6-6; clone size: .; CDR3 length: 16; D gene: .; J gene: TRBJ2-6
CDR3 DNA: TGTGCCAGCAGTCCGGACAGGAATCAGCCCCAGCATTTT; CDR3 protein: CASSPDRNQPQHF; V gene: TRBV2; clone size: .; CDR3 length: 13; D gene: TRBD1; J gene: TRBJ1-5
CDR3 DNA: TGTGCCAGCAGCTTAGTTTTCCTAGCGGGAAACTACAATGAGCAGTTCTTC; CDR3 protein: CASSLVFLAGNYNEQFF; V gene: TRBV11-2; clone size: once; CDR3 length: 17; D gene: TRBD2; J gene: TRBJ2-1
CDR3 DNA: TGCGCCAGCAGCTTGGAGGTTGCGGGAGGGCCGACAGATACGCAGTATTTT; CDR3 protein: CASSLEVAGGPTDTQYF; V gene: TRBV5-1; clone size: .; CDR3 length: 17; D gene: TRBD2; J gene: TRBJ2-3